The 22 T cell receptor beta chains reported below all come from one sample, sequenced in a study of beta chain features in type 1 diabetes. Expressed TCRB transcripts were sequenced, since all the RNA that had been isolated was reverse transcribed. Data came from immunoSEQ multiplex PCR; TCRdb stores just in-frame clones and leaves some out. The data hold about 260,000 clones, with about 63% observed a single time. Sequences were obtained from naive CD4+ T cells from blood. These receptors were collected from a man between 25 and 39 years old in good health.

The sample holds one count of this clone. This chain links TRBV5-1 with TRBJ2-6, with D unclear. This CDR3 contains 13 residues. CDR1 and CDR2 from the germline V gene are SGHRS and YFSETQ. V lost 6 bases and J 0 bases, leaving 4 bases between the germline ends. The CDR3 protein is CASTFSGANVLTF. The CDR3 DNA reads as TGCGCCAGCACCTTCTCTGGGGCCAACGTCCTGACTTTC.

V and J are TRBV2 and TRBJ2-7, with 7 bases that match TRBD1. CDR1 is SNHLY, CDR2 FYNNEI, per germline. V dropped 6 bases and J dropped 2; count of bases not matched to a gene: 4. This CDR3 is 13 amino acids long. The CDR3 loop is CASRGDRPYEQYF. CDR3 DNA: TGTGCCAGCAGGGGGGACAGACCCTACGAGCAGTACTTC.

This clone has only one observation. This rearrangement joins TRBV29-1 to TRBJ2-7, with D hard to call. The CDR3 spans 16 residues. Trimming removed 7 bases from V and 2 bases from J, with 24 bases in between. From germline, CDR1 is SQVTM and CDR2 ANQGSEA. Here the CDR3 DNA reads TGCAGCGCCGGGTTCGGTCTACCGACGGAGACCTACGAGCAGTACTTC. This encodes CSAGFGLPTETYEQYF.

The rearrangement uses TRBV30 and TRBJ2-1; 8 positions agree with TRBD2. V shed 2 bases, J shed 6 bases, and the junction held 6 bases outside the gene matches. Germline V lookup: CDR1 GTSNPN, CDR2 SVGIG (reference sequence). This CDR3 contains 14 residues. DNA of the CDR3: TGTGCCTGGAGTAGAACGGGAGGGGGCAATGAGCAGTTCTTC. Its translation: CAWSRTGGGNEQFF.

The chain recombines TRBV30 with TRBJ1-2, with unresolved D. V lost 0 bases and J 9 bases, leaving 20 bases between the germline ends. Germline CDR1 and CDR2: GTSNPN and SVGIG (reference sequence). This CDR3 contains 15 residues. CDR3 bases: TGTGCCTGGAGTGTACTGTGGAACCCTGAGGGAAGCTACACCTTC. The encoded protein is CAWSVLWNPEGSYTF.

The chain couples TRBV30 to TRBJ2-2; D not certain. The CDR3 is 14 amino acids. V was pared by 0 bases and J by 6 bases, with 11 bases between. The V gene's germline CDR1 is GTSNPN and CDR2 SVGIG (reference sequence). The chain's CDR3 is CAWSVPGYPGELFF. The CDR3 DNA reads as TGTGCCTGGAGTGTACCGGGTTACCCCGGGGAGCTGTTTTTT.

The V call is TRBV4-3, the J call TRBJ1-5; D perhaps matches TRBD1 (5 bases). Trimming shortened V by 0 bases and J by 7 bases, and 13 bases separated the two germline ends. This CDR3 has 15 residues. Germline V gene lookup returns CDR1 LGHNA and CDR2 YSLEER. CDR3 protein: CASSQDLQGGQPQHF. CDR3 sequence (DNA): TGCGCCAGCAGCCAAGATCTCCAGGGTGGCCAGCCCCAGCATTTT.

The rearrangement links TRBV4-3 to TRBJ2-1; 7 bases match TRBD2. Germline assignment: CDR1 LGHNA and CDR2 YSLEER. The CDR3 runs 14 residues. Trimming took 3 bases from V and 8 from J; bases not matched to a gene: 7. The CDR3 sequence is CASSHTTRGDEQFF. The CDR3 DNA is TGCGCCAGCAGCCACACGACCCGGGGGGATGAGCAGTTCTTC.

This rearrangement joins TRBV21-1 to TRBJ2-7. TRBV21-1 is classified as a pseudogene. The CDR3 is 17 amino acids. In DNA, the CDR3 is TGTGCCAGCAGCAAACCCCTTTTATCGGACCCAGAATCAGGGCAGTACTTC. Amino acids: CASSKPLLSDPESGQYF.

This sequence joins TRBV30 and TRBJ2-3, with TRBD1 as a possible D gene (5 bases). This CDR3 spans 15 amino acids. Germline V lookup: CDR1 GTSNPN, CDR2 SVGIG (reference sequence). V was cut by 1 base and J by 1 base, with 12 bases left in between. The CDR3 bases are TGTGCCTGGAGTGGTGTTGGCAGGGGCACAGATACGCAGTATTTT. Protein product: CAWSGVGRGTDTQYF.

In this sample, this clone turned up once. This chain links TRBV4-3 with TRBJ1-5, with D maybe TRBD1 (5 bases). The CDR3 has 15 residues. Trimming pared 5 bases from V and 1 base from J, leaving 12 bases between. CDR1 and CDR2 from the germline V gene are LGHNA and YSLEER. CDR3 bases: TGCGCCAGCAGCAGGGACGCGGGGAGCAATCAGCCCCAGCATTTT. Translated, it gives CASSRDAGSNQPQHF.

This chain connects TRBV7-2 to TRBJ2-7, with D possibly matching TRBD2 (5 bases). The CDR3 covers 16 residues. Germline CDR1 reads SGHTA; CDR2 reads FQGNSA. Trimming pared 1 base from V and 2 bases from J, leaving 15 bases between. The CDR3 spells CASSLDVTTGTYEQYF. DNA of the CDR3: TGTGCCAGCAGCTTAGATGTGACTACCGGGACCTACGAGCAGTACTTC.

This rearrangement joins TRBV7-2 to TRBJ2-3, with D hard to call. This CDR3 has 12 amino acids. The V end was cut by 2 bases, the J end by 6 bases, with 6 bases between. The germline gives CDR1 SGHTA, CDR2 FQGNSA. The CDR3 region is CASSLYLDTQYF. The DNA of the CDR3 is TGTGCCAGCAGCTTATACCTGGATACGCAGTATTTT. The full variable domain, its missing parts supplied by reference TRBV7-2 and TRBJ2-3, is GAGVSQSPSNKVTEKGKDVELRCDPISGHTALYWYRQSLGQGLEFLIYFQGNSAPDKSGLPSDRFSAERTGGSVSTLTIQRTQQEDSAVYLCASSLYLDTQYFGPGTRLTVL.

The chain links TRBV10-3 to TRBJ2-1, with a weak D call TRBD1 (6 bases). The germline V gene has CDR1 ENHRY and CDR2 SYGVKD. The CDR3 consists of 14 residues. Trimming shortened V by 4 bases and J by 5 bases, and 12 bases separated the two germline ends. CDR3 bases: TGTGCCATCAGTGGGTCAGGGGTCGACAATGAGCAGTTCTTC. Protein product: CAISGSGVDNEQFF.

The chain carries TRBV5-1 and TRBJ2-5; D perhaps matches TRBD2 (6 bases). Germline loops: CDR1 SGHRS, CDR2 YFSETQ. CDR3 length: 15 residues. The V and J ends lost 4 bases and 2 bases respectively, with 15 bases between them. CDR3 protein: CASSVGGASQETQYF. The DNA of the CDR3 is TGCGCCAGCAGCGTCGGGGGAGCCAGTCAAGAGACCCAGTACTTC.

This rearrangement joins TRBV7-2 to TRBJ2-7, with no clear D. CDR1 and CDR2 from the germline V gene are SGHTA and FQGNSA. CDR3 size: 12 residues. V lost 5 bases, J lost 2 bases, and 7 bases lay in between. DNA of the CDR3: TGTGCCAGCAGCCCCAACACCTACGAGCAGTACTTC. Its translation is CASSPNTYEQYF.

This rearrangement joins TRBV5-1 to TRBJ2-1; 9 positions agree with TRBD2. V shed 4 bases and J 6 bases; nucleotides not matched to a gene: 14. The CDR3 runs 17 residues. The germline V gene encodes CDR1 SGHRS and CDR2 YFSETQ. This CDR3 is CASSARPSGDRSNEQFF. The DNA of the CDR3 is TGCGCCAGCAGCGCTCGCCCTAGCGGGGACCGCTCCAATGAGCAGTTCTTC. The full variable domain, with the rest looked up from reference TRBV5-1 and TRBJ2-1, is KAGVTQTPRYLIKTRGQQVTLSCSPISGHRSVSWYQQTPGQGLQFLFEYFSETQRNKGNFPGRFSGRQFSNSRSEMNVSTLELGDSALYLCASSARPSGDRSNEQFFGPGTRLTVL.

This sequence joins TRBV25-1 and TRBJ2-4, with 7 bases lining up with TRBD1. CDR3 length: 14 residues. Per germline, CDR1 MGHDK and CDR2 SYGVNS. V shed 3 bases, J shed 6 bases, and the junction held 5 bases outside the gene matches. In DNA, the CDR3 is TGTGCCAGCAGTGACATGGCAGGGGGAAACATTCAGTACTTC. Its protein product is CASSDMAGGNIQYF.

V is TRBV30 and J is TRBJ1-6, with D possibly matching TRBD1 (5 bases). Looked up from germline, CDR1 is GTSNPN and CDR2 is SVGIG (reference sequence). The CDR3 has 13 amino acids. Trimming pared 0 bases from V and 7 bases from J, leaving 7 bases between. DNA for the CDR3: TGTGCCTGGAGTGTGGAGGGGAATTCACCCCTCCACTTT. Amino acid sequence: CAWSVEGNSPLHF.

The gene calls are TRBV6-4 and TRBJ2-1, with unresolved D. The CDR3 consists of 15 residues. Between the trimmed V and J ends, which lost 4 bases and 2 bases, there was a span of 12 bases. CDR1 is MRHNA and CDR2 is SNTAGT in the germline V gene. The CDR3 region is CASSGRRRPYNEQFF. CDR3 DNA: TGTGCCAGCAGTGGCCGGAGACGGCCCTACAATGAGCAGTTCTTC.

CDR3 nucleotides: TGTGCCAGCTCAAGGGAGCCTGGAAACACCATATATTTT. Translation gives CASSREPGNTIYF. The chain uses TRBV18 and TRBJ1-3; unclear D gene. In germline, CDR1 is KGHSH, CDR2 LQKENI. The CDR3 runs 13 residues. Trimming left V 5 bases short and J 2 bases short, with 7 bases between.

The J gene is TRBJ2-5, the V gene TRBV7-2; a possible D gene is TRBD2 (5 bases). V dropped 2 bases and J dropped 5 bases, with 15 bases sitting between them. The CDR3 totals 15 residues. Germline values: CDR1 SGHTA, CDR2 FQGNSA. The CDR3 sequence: CASSLTPLDSETQYF. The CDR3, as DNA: TGTGCCAGCAGCTTAACCCCACTAGATTCGGAGACCCAGTACTTC.